Listed here is a single T cell receptor (beta chain). The data were obtained in a study of cytomegalovirus exposure and HLA in healthy donors. The PCR ran on 60 Vbeta and 13 Jbeta primers. The data were produced by immunoSEQ multiplex PCR, yet TCRdb's version contains in-frame clones alone and is incomplete. The profile shows approximately 160,000 clones, more than 65% of them singletons. The CDR3 is made up of 13 amino acids. Germline CDR1 is LNHNV and CDR2 is YYDKDF (reference sequence). V was shortened by 6 bases and J by 7 bases, with 13 bases between the two germline ends. This TCR derives from a man in his thirties or forties in good health and CMV-seropositive. V gene TRBV15 combines with J gene TRBJ2-1; weak D call: TRBD1 (6 bases). Input material: PBMCs. CDR3 loop: CATRGTPKNEQFF. The CDR3 bases are TGTGCCACCAGGGGGACACCTAAAAATGAGCAGTTCTTC.